These 13 T cell receptor beta chains share one sample of origin, sequenced in a study of pediatric ulcerative colitis. Produced via immunoSEQ multiplex PCR; TCRdb's table is partial and in-frame only. The sample has tens of thousands of clones; 86% are singletons. The sequenced material came from blood. These receptors originate from a boy aged 5 to 17 with severe ulcerative colitis.

The chain employs TRBV29-1 and TRBJ2-7, with D perhaps assigned TRBD1 or TRBD2 (5 bases each). The CDR3 totals 14 residues. V lost 6 bases and J 4 bases, leaving 19 bases between the germline ends. From germline, CDR1 is SQVTM and CDR2 ANQGSEA. CDR3 protein: CSVLSGTSGYEQYF. The CDR3 DNA sequence: TGCAGCGTCCTCTCCGGGACCTCCGGTTACGAGCAGTACTTC.

V is TRBV7-6 and J is TRBJ2-5, with 11 bases identical to TRBD1. V was pared by 5 bases and J by 3 bases, with 5 bases of the junction left unmatched. The CDR3 sequence is 15 residues long. Looked up from germline, CDR1 is SGHVS and CDR2 is FNYEAQ. CDR3 coding DNA: TGTGCCAGCAGCCGGACAGGGGGCCCCAAAGAGACCCAGTACTTC. Protein: CASSRTGGPKETQYF.

The V call is TRBV18, the J call TRBJ2-7, with D possibly being TRBD1 (6 bases). Per germline, CDR1 KGHSH and CDR2 LQKENI. The V end lost 4 bases, the J end lost 2 bases, and 15 bases lay between the germline ends. The CDR3 consists of 15 residues. CDR3 region: CASSLSTPGAYEQYF. CDR3 in DNA: TGTGCCAGCTCACTGTCGACCCCAGGGGCCTACGAGCAGTACTTC.

The chain links TRBV5-1 to TRBJ1-1; no definite D call. Germline-derived CDR1 and CDR2 are SGHRS and YFSETQ. Deletions cut 4 bases from V and 4 bases from J, with 14 bases between. The CDR3 has 14 residues. The CDR3 nucleotides are TGCGCCAGCAGCACTATATCGCGGGCCACTGAAGCTTTCTTT. Translation: CASSTISRATEAFF.

The chain joins TRBV11-2 to TRBJ2-5; the D gene is possibly TRBD2 (5 bases). V lost 2 bases, J lost 1 base, and 11 bases lay in between. There are 15 residues in the CDR3. Germline V gives CDR1 SGHAT, CDR2 FQNNGV. CDR3 sequence: CASSLSGLLQETQYF. The CDR3 DNA sequence: TGTGCCAGCAGCTTAAGTGGACTCCTCCAAGAGACCCAGTACTTC.

In its sample, this clone was seen once. The chain has TRBV2 and TRBJ2-2, with 8 bases matching TRBD2. Per germline, CDR1 SNHLY and CDR2 FYNNEI. The CDR3 spans 12 residues. The ends lost 6 bases at V and 6 bases at J; junction bases unmatched: 0. The CDR3 loop reads CASRLAAGELFF. CDR3 bases: TGTGCCAGCAGACTAGCGGCCGGGGAGCTGTTTTTT.

V is TRBV5-4 and J is TRBJ1-1; D remains ambiguous. The CDR3 loop spans 14 amino acids. The ends were cut back, 4 bases at V and 4 bases at J, with 14 bases in the middle. In germline, CDR1 is SGHNT, CDR2 YYREEE (reference sequence). The CDR3 bases are TGTGCCAGCAGCCACCTTACCGAGAGCACTGAAGCTTTCTTT. This sequence encodes CASSHLTESTEAFF.

The rearrangement uses TRBV7-9 and TRBJ2-2; no firm D call. The V and J ends lost 2 bases and 1 base respectively, with 5 bases between them. The CDR3 spans 14 residues. Germline V gives CDR1 SEHNR, CDR2 FQNEAQ (reference sequence). The CDR3 loop reads CASSLTLNTGELFF. In DNA form, the CDR3 reads TGTGCCAGCAGCTTAACGCTGAACACCGGGGAGCTGTTTTTT.

The chain uses TRBV6-5 and TRBJ2-4; either TRBD1 or TRBD2 may fit D (5 bases each). V gave up 2 bases and J gave up 5 bases, with 10 bases separating them. Germline V gene lookup returns CDR1 MNHEY and CDR2 SVGAGI. The CDR3 extends over 14 amino acids. Here the CDR3 DNA reads TGTGCCAGCAGTTACCTGGGACCCGAAAACATTCAGTACTTC. Translating it yields CASSYLGPENIQYF.

The V gene is TRBV27, the J gene TRBJ2-7; D is possibly TRBD2 (6 bases). Looked up from germline, CDR1 is MNHEY and CDR2 is SMNVEV (reference sequence). Trimming took off 0 bases at V and 6 bases at J, with 15 bases between the two ends. This CDR3 spans 15 amino acids. The CDR3 loop is CASSLSTSISSEQYF. CDR3 DNA: TGTGCCAGCAGTTTATCGACTAGTATCTCTTCCGAGCAGTACTTC.

The V call is TRBV6-1, the J call TRBJ2-6; D uncertain. CDR3 length: 16 amino acids. CDR1 is MNHNS and CDR2 is SASEGT in the germline V gene. The ends were cut back, 2 bases at V and 0 bases at J, with 8 bases in the middle. CDR3 loop: CASSESPASGANVLTF. The CDR3, as DNA: TGTGCCAGCAGTGAATCCCCAGCCTCTGGGGCCAACGTCCTGACTTTC.

The CDR3: CASYRGSEAFF. Here the CDR3 DNA reads TGTGCCAGCTATAGGGGCTCTGAAGCTTTCTTT. V is TRBV6-5 and J is TRBJ1-1, with TRBD1 as a possible D gene (5 bases). CDR1 is MNHEY, CDR2 SVGAGI, per germline. With 8 bases removed from V and 6 bases from J, the gap between germline ends came to 10 bases. The CDR3 spans 11 residues.

The chain recombines TRBV4-1 with TRBJ2-7, with TRBD2 matching over 8 bases. This CDR3 has 17 amino acids. Germline V lookup: CDR1 MGHRA, CDR2 YSYEKL. The junction had 12 bases not matched to a gene; V was cut back by 1 base and J by 4 bases. The CDR3 region is CASSQAGGMSGEYEQYF. CDR3 in DNA: TGCGCCAGCAGCCAAGCGGGAGGGATGTCTGGCGAGTACGAGCAGTACTTC.